These T cell receptor beta chains were read from a single sample in a study of OX40 agonist ivuxolimab in advanced cancers. Sequencing used immunoSEQ multiplex PCR; TCRdb keeps in-frame clones, though not all of them. Here the sample spans about 21,000 clones, approximately 81% being singletons. This specimen consisted of CD4+ or CD8+ T cells sorted from blood, obtained in a trial of the OX40 agonist ivuxolimab. Receptors were obtained from an adult with an advanced solid tumor such as melanoma, head and neck, liver or kidney cancer. Both conserved end residues are part of each CDR3. The D gene is left open where the match is weak. Some rows mark clone size as missing; the rest say once, few, many or name a class of expanded clone.

D gene: NA
CDR3 length: 13
V gene: TRBV11-3
clone size: NA
J gene: TRBJ1-1
CDR3 protein: CASSYTTNTEAFF
CDR3 DNA: TGTGCCAGCAGTTACACTACGAACACTGAAGCTTTCTTT

D gene: TRBD1
CDR3 length: 14
V gene: TRBV6-9
clone size: NA
J gene: TRBJ1-1
CDR3 protein: CASSYFGTEAEAFF
CDR3 DNA: TGTGCCAGCAGTTACTTCGGGACAGAAGCTGAAGCTTTCTTT

D gene: NA
CDR3 length: 14
V gene: TRBV28
clone size: few
J gene: TRBJ2-3
CDR3 protein: CASSFLAGTDTQYF
CDR3 DNA: TGTGCCAGCAGTTTTTTGGCGGGGACAGATACGCAGTATTTT

D gene: TRBD1
CDR3 length: 15
V gene: TRBV5-4
clone size: few
J gene: TRBJ2-7
CDR3 protein: CASSSRGQGSYEQYF
CDR3 DNA: TGTGCCAGCAGCTCTAGGGGACAGGGGTCCTACGAGCAGTACTTC

D gene: NA
CDR3 length: 14
V gene: TRBV27
clone size: NA
J gene: TRBJ1-3
CDR3 protein: CASSLSGSGNTIYF
CDR3 DNA: TGTGCCAGCAGTTTAAGCGGGTCTGGAAACACCATATATTTT

D gene: TRBD2
CDR3 length: 15
V gene: TRBV28
clone size: NA
J gene: TRBJ2-7
CDR3 protein: CASSGTAGALYEQYF
CDR3 DNA: TGTGCCAGCAGCGGTACAGCGGGGGCCCTCTACGAGCAGTACTTC

D gene: TRBD1
CDR3 length: 16
V gene: TRBV7-9
clone size: NA
J gene: TRBJ2-3
CDR3 protein: CASSTAGTGSTDTQYF
CDR3 DNA: TGTGCCAGCAGCACCGCTGGGACAGGTAGCACAGATACGCAGTATTTT

D gene: NA
CDR3 length: 13
V gene: TRBV18
clone size: NA
J gene: TRBJ2-7
CDR3 protein: CASSPEPPYEQYF
CDR3 DNA: TGTGCCAGCTCACCAGAGCCTCCCTACGAGCAGTACTTC

D gene: NA
CDR3 length: 15
V gene: TRBV15
clone size: NA
J gene: TRBJ2-5
CDR3 protein: CATSPLAAGPGAQYF
CDR3 DNA: TGTGCCACCAGCCCTCTGGCGGCAGGGCCGGGGGCCCAGTACTTC

D gene: NA
CDR3 length: 10
V gene: TRBV20-1
clone size: NA
J gene: TRBJ2-7
CDR3 protein: CSAKNYEQYF
CDR3 DNA: TGCAGTGCTAAAAACTACGAGCAGTACTTC

D gene: NA
CDR3 length: 15
V gene: TRBV27
clone size: NA
J gene: TRBJ2-4
CDR3 protein: CASARSRETENIQYF
CDR3 DNA: TGTGCCAGCGCTCGCAGCAGGGAGACGGAAAACATTCAGTACTTC

D gene: NA
CDR3 length: 12
V gene: TRBV13
clone size: NA
J gene: TRBJ2-1
CDR3 protein: CASSLQGPLQFF
CDR3 DNA: TGTGCCAGCAGCTTACAGGGGCCGCTGCAGTTCTTC

D gene: TRBD1
CDR3 length: 13
V gene: TRBV6-1
clone size: NA
J gene: TRBJ1-2
CDR3 protein: CASSPTGDYGYTF
CDR3 DNA: TGTGCCAGCAGCCCGACAGGGGACTATGGCTACACCTTC

D gene: TRBD2
CDR3 length: 14
V gene: TRBV27
clone size: NA
J gene: TRBJ2-7
CDR3 protein: CASSLGTSGYEQYF
CDR3 DNA: TGTGCCAGCAGTTTAGGGACTAGCGGCTACGAGCAGTACTTC

D gene: NA
CDR3 length: 18
V gene: TRBV15
clone size: NA
J gene: TRBJ1-2
CDR3 protein: CATSRDSMDYSSNYGYTF
CDR3 DNA: TGTGCCACCAGCAGAGATTCGATGGATTATTCTTCTAACTATGGCTACACCTTC

D gene: TRBD2
CDR3 length: 13
V gene: TRBV6-9
clone size: few
J gene: TRBJ2-1
CDR3 protein: CASSLAGPNEQFF
CDR3 DNA: TGTGCCAGCAGTTTAGCGGGGCCCAATGAGCAGTTCTTC

D gene: NA
CDR3 length: 14
V gene: TRBV19
clone size: few
J gene: TRBJ2-2
CDR3 protein: CASSILRVSGELFF
CDR3 DNA: TGTGCCAGTAGTATACTCCGGGTCTCCGGGGAGCTGTTTTTT

D gene: TRBD2
CDR3 length: 14
V gene: TRBV10-3
clone size: NA
J gene: TRBJ2-7
CDR3 protein: CAISDSGAAYEQYF
CDR3 DNA: TGTGCCATCAGTGATAGCGGGGCCGCCTACGAGCAGTACTTC

D gene: NA
CDR3 length: 16
V gene: TRBV7-8
clone size: NA
J gene: TRBJ2-7
CDR3 protein: CASSLVDRKSSYEQYF
CDR3 DNA: TGTGCCAGCAGCCTCGTCGACAGGAAAAGCTCCTACGAGCAGTACTTC

D gene: NA
CDR3 length: 12
V gene: TRBV6-5
clone size: NA
J gene: TRBJ1-2
CDR3 protein: CASSDILYGYTF
CDR3 DNA: TGTGCCAGCAGCGACATCCTCTATGGCTACACCTTC

D gene: NA
CDR3 length: 13
V gene: TRBV6-5
clone size: NA
J gene: TRBJ2-2
CDR3 protein: CASSYSRTGELFF
CDR3 DNA: TGTGCCAGCAGTTACTCCAGGACCGGGGAGCTGTTTTTT

D gene: TRBD1
CDR3 length: 15
V gene: TRBV5-1
clone size: NA
J gene: TRBJ1-2
CDR3 protein: CASSLQFRGLYGYTF
CDR3 DNA: TGCGCCAGCAGCTTGCAGTTCAGGGGGCTTTATGGCTACACCTTC

D gene: TRBD1
CDR3 length: 14
V gene: TRBV29-1
clone size: NA
J gene: TRBJ1-1
CDR3 protein: CSVGTGALDTEAFF
CDR3 DNA: TGCAGCGTTGGGACAGGGGCCCTTGACACTGAAGCTTTCTTT

D gene: NA
CDR3 length: 17
V gene: TRBV6-1
clone size: NA
J gene: TRBJ1-1
CDR3 protein: CASSEAIEEQMNTEAFF
CDR3 DNA: TGTGCCAGCAGTGAAGCGATAGAAGAACAGATGAACACTGAAGCTTTCTTT

D gene: NA
CDR3 length: 13
V gene: TRBV29-1
clone size: NA
J gene: TRBJ2-6
CDR3 protein: CSVESSGANVLTF
CDR3 DNA: TGCAGCGTTGAAAGTTCTGGGGCCAACGTCCTGACTTTC

D gene: TRBD1
CDR3 length: 15
V gene: TRBV5-6
clone size: NA
J gene: TRBJ1-5
CDR3 protein: CASSGDRGRDQPQHF
CDR3 DNA: TGTGCCAGCAGCGGGGACAGGGGGCGCGATCAGCCCCAGCATTTT

D gene: NA
CDR3 length: 15
V gene: TRBV6-6
clone size: NA
J gene: TRBJ2-2
CDR3 protein: CASSDPGLRGGELFF
CDR3 DNA: TGTGCCAGCAGCGACCCGGGCCTCAGAGGCGGGGAGCTGTTTTTT

D gene: TRBD1
CDR3 length: 13
V gene: TRBV28
clone size: many
J gene: TRBJ2-7
CDR3 protein: CASTQRGRGEQYF
CDR3 DNA: TGTGCCAGCACCCAAAGGGGGCGCGGCGAGCAGTACTTC

D gene: NA
CDR3 length: 12
V gene: TRBV7-7
clone size: once
J gene: TRBJ2-2
CDR3 protein: CASSRSTGELFF
CDR3 DNA: TGTGCCAGCAGCCGATCCACCGGGGAGCTGTTTTTT

D gene: NA
CDR3 length: 15
V gene: TRBV27
clone size: NA
J gene: TRBJ2-7
CDR3 protein: CASSFQAGKVNEQYF
CDR3 DNA: TGTGCCAGCAGTTTTCAGGCAGGGAAGGTCAACGAGCAGTACTTC

D gene: NA
CDR3 length: 14
V gene: TRBV7-9
clone size: NA
J gene: TRBJ2-7
CDR3 protein: CASSLGTKTYEQYF
CDR3 DNA: TGTGCCAGCAGCTTAGGGACTAAAACCTACGAGCAGTACTTC

D gene: NA
CDR3 length: 15
V gene: TRBV6-5
clone size: NA
J gene: TRBJ1-3
CDR3 protein: CASSYSGDDGNTIYF
CDR3 DNA: TGTGCTAGCAGTTACTCCGGAGACGATGGAAACACCATATATTTT

D gene: NA
CDR3 length: 12
V gene: TRBV27
clone size: NA
J gene: TRBJ2-1
CDR3 protein: CASSPPANEQFF
CDR3 DNA: TGTGCCAGCTCCCCTCCCGCGAATGAGCAGTTCTTC

D gene: NA
CDR3 length: 14
V gene: TRBV10-3
clone size: NA
J gene: TRBJ2-7
CDR3 protein: CAAARQGLTYEQYF
CDR3 DNA: TGTGCCGCTGCAAGACAGGGACTAACCTACGAGCAGTACTTC

D gene: NA
CDR3 length: 15
V gene: TRBV6-5
clone size: NA
J gene: TRBJ1-2
CDR3 protein: CASSYSNLNNYGYTF
CDR3 DNA: TGTGCCAGCAGTTACTCGAATCTGAATAACTATGGCTACACCTTC

D gene: TRBD1
CDR3 length: 12
V gene: TRBV27
clone size: NA
J gene: TRBJ2-7
CDR3 protein: CASSIQGTEQYF
CDR3 DNA: TGTGCCAGCAGTATACAGGGGACCGAGCAGTACTTC

D gene: NA
CDR3 length: 13
V gene: TRBV18
clone size: NA
J gene: TRBJ2-1
CDR3 protein: CASSPPRGNEQFF
CDR3 DNA: TGTGCCAGCTCACCACCTAGGGGGAATGAGCAGTTCTTC

D gene: NA
CDR3 length: 14
V gene: TRBV19
clone size: NA
J gene: TRBJ1-1
CDR3 protein: CASSIVQKNTEAFF
CDR3 DNA: TGTGCCAGTAGTATAGTACAGAAAAACACTGAAGCTTTCTTT

D gene: NA
CDR3 length: 16
V gene: TRBV12-2
clone size: NA
J gene: TRBJ2-5
CDR3 protein: CASRSNRTLKEETQYF
CDR3 DNA: TGTGCAAGTCGCTCCAACCGGACCCTAAAGGAAGAGACCCAGTACTTC

D gene: NA
CDR3 length: 14
V gene: TRBV10-3
clone size: NA
J gene: TRBJ2-6
CDR3 protein: CAIMESSGANVLTF
CDR3 DNA: TGTGCCATCATGGAGAGCTCTGGGGCCAACGTCCTGACTTTC

D gene: NA
CDR3 length: 16
V gene: TRBV1
clone size: NA
J gene: TRBJ1-4
CDR3 protein: CTSSQPTGTGNEKLFF
CDR3 DNA: TGCACCAGCAGCCAACCTACTGGGACAGGGAATGAAAAACTGTTTTTT

D gene: NA
CDR3 length: 15
V gene: TRBV2
clone size: NA
J gene: TRBJ1-4
CDR3 protein: CASSPWGASNEKLFF
CDR3 DNA: TGTGCCAGCAGTCCGTGGGGGGCGTCTAATGAAAAACTGTTTTTT

D gene: NA
CDR3 length: 15
V gene: TRBV5-5
clone size: NA
J gene: TRBJ1-2
CDR3 protein: CASSSRGQGNYGYTF
CDR3 DNA: TGTGCCAGCAGCTCCCGAGGCCAGGGGAACTATGGCTACACCTTC

D gene: TRBD1
CDR3 length: 13
V gene: TRBV5-1
clone size: NA
J gene: TRBJ1-2
CDR3 protein: CASSLAGGDGYTF
CDR3 DNA: TGCGCCAGCAGCTTGGCAGGGGGCGATGGCTACACCTTC

D gene: NA
CDR3 length: 13
V gene: TRBV27
clone size: NA
J gene: TRBJ2-4
CDR3 protein: CASSSGHRLIQYF
CDR3 DNA: TGTGCCAGCAGTTCCGGACATAGACTTATTCAGTACTTC

D gene: NA
CDR3 length: 14
V gene: TRBV6-5
clone size: NA
J gene: TRBJ2-5
CDR3 protein: CASSTTLERETQYF
CDR3 DNA: TGTGCCAGCAGTACAACACTGGAGAGGGAGACCCAGTACTTC

D gene: NA
CDR3 length: 14
V gene: TRBV4-1
clone size: NA
J gene: TRBJ1-5
CDR3 protein: CASSQDLGEQPQHF
CDR3 DNA: TGCGCCAGCAGCCAAGATCTCGGGGAACAGCCCCAGCATTTT

D gene: NA
CDR3 length: 10
V gene: TRBV29-1
clone size: NA
J gene: TRBJ2-1
CDR3 protein: CSVLGNEQFF
CDR3 DNA: TGCAGCGTCCTAGGCAATGAGCAGTTCTTC

D gene: TRBD2
CDR3 length: 14
V gene: TRBV4-1
clone size: once
J gene: TRBJ2-7
CDR3 protein: CASSQGLAFDEQYF
CDR3 DNA: TGCGCCAGCAGCCAAGGACTAGCGTTCGACGAGCAGTACTTC

D gene: NA
CDR3 length: 15
V gene: TRBV7-6
clone size: NA
J gene: TRBJ2-6
CDR3 protein: CASSGGGSGANVLTF
CDR3 DNA: TGTGCCAGCAGCGGAGGAGGGTCTGGGGCCAACGTCCTGACTTTC